The rows below give T cell receptor beta chains drawn from one sample of a study of T cell repertoires and HLA-DP antigens. Method: immunoSEQ multiplex PCR; TCRdb's copy keeps in-frame clones and lacks some. Here the sample spans about 110,000 clones, almost 95% being singletons. No antigen has been assigned to these receptors. The sample was CD4+ T cells from PBMCs. Every receptor here comes from a woman aged 18-29 years in good health and CMV-seronegative. CDR3s include the opening cysteine and the closing phenylalanine or tryptophan. D genes are given only for firm matches. Size tells how often a clone was seen (once, few, many) or the class of an expanded clone, and some rows leave it out.

CDR3 length: 14; D gene: NA; V gene: TRBV6-7; J gene: TRBJ2-2; clone size: NA; CDR3 protein: CAPAGQINTGELFF; CDR3 DNA: TGTGCCCCGGCCGGTCAGATTAACACCGGGGAGCTGTTTTTT
CDR3 length: 15; D gene: TRBD2; V gene: TRBV7-8; J gene: TRBJ2-7; clone size: NA; CDR3 protein: CASSPRGGEIYEQYF; CDR3 DNA: TGTGCCAGCAGCCCGCGGGGGGGGGAAATCTACGAGCAGTACTTC
CDR3 length: 12; D gene: NA; V gene: TRBV19; J gene: TRBJ1-2; clone size: NA; CDR3 protein: CASNQPFGGYTF; CDR3 DNA: TGTGCCAGTAATCAGCCGTTCGGAGGCTACACCTTC
CDR3 length: 14; D gene: NA; V gene: TRBV18; J gene: TRBJ1-4; clone size: once; CDR3 protein: CASSPSRQLEKLFF; CDR3 DNA: TGTGCCAGCTCACCGTCGAGACAGCTTGAAAAACTGTTTTTT
CDR3 length: 16; D gene: TRBD2; V gene: TRBV11-1; J gene: TRBJ2-3; clone size: NA; CDR3 protein: CASSLGLAGDTDTQYF; CDR3 DNA: TGTGCCAGCAGCTTAGGTTTAGCGGGGGACACAGATACGCAGTATTTT
CDR3 length: 13; D gene: NA; V gene: TRBV27; J gene: TRBJ2-5; clone size: NA; CDR3 protein: CASSKWSGETQYF; CDR3 DNA: TGTGCCAGCAGTAAATGGAGCGGGGAGACCCAGTACTTC
CDR3 length: 13; D gene: NA; V gene: TRBV6-1; J gene: TRBJ2-4; clone size: once; CDR3 protein: CASSESGKNIQYF; CDR3 DNA: TGTGCCAGCAGTGAATCTGGTAAAAACATTCAGTACTTC
CDR3 length: 16; D gene: NA; V gene: TRBV10-3; J gene: TRBJ1-3; clone size: NA; CDR3 protein: CAISVGRSSSGNTIYF; CDR3 DNA: TGTGCCATCAGTGTGGGCAGAAGTTCCTCTGGAAACACCATATATTTT
CDR3 length: 11; D gene: NA; V gene: TRBV6-5; J gene: TRBJ1-2; clone size: NA; CDR3 protein: CASGRRYGYTF; CDR3 DNA: TGTGCCAGCGGGCGCCGCTATGGCTACACCTTC
CDR3 length: 11; D gene: NA; V gene: TRBV28; J gene: TRBJ1-2; clone size: NA; CDR3 protein: CASTSRDGYTF; CDR3 DNA: TGTGCCAGCACCTCCAGGGATGGCTACACCTTC
CDR3 length: 13; D gene: NA; V gene: TRBV14; J gene: TRBJ2-3; clone size: NA; CDR3 protein: CASSQGNTDTQYF; CDR3 DNA: TGTGCCAGCAGCCAAGGGAACACAGATACGCAGTATTTT
CDR3 length: 14; D gene: TRBD1; V gene: TRBV29-1; J gene: TRBJ2-1; clone size: NA; CDR3 protein: CSASRQGINNEQFF; CDR3 DNA: TGCAGCGCATCGCGACAGGGTATTAACAATGAGCAGTTCTTC